Listed below are T cell receptor beta chains from one sample, sequenced in a study of T cell changes during pregnancy in multiple sclerosis. TCRdb keeps only in-frame clones here, not all; method: immunoSEQ multiplex PCR. The sample contains tens of thousands of clones, 90% of which appear only once. The material was peripheral blood, obtained in the second trimester of pregnancy. The receptors originated from a female donor in good health, enrolled as a control in a pregnancy study. Both conserved end residues are part of each CDR3. Each record gives: clone size, J gene, V gene, D gene, CDR3 protein, CDR3 DNA. A D gene is named only where the DNA matches it firmly. Size values are once, few and many counts, or a class for expanded clones, and some rows have none.

abundance: -; j_gene: TRBJ1-5; v_gene: TRBV5-8; d_gene: -; CDR3aa: CASSSDRPYSNQPQHF; CDR3nt: TGTGCCAGCAGCTCAGACAGGCCGTATAGCAATCAGCCCCAGCATTTT
abundance: -; j_gene: TRBJ2-7; v_gene: TRBV28; d_gene: -; CDR3aa: CASRSSGMVTYEQYF; CDR3nt: TGTGCCAGCAGGAGCTCAGGGATGGTTACCTACGAGCAGTACTTC
abundance: -; j_gene: TRBJ2-7; v_gene: TRBV5-6; d_gene: TRBD1; CDR3aa: CASSFPGTGIGSEQYF; CDR3nt: TGTGCCAGCAGCTTTCCCGGGACAGGGATTGGCTCCGAGCAGTACTTC
abundance: once; j_gene: TRBJ2-1; v_gene: TRBV7-6; d_gene: TRBD1; CDR3aa: CASTGQGADEQFF; CDR3nt: TGTGCCAGCACGGGACAGGGAGCGGATGAGCAGTTCTTC
abundance: -; j_gene: TRBJ1-1; v_gene: TRBV29-1; d_gene: -; CDR3aa: CSVPPGGMGTEAFF; CDR3nt: TGCAGCGTCCCCCCGGGGGGAATGGGCACTGAAGCTTTCTTT
abundance: -; j_gene: TRBJ1-2; v_gene: TRBV6-1; d_gene: -; CDR3aa: CASSENNYYGYTF; CDR3nt: TGTGCCAGCAGTGAAAACAATTACTATGGCTACACCTTC
abundance: -; j_gene: TRBJ2-7; v_gene: TRBV5-8; d_gene: -; CDR3aa: CASSFTGSSRGEQYF; CDR3nt: TGTGCCAGCAGCTTCACGGGGTCCTCTCGGGGCGAGCAGTACTTC
abundance: -; j_gene: TRBJ2-7; v_gene: TRBV27; d_gene: TRBD1; CDR3aa: CASRTSDRGTSYEQYF; CDR3nt: TGTGCCAGCAGGACCTCCGACAGGGGGACATCCTACGAGCAGTACTTC
abundance: -; j_gene: TRBJ1-5; v_gene: TRBV7-8; d_gene: -; CDR3aa: CASSHRARPPQHF; CDR3nt: TGTGCCAGCAGCCACAGGGCCCGCCCGCCCCAGCATTTT
abundance: -; j_gene: TRBJ1-1; v_gene: TRBV9; d_gene: TRBD1; CDR3aa: CASSVVEGANTEAFF; CDR3nt: TGTGCCAGCAGCGTAGTCGAGGGGGCCAACACTGAAGCTTTCTTT
abundance: -; j_gene: TRBJ2-1; v_gene: TRBV7-2; d_gene: TRBD2; CDR3aa: CASSFTGTSNEQFF; CDR3nt: TGTGCCAGCAGCTTCACGGGGACTAGCAATGAGCAGTTCTTC
abundance: -; j_gene: TRBJ1-4; v_gene: TRBV27; d_gene: -; CDR3aa: CASATGAWRSNEKLFF; CDR3nt: TGTGCCAGTGCGACGGGAGCGTGGAGAAGTAATGAAAAACTGTTTTTT
abundance: once; j_gene: TRBJ2-6; v_gene: TRBV6-1; d_gene: -; CDR3aa: CASNYDSTGANVLTF; CDR3nt: TGTGCCAGCAATTATGACAGTACTGGGGCCAACGTCCTGACTTTC
abundance: -; j_gene: TRBJ2-6; v_gene: TRBV7-9; d_gene: -; CDR3aa: CASSLPSGANVLTF; CDR3nt: TGTGCCAGCAGCTTACCTTCTGGGGCCAACGTCCTGACTTTC
abundance: -; j_gene: TRBJ1-4; v_gene: TRBV19; d_gene: -; CDR3aa: CASSLTRVYYEKLFF; CDR3nt: TGTGCCAGTAGTTTGACCAGGGTATATTACGAAAAACTGTTTTTT
abundance: once; j_gene: TRBJ2-3; v_gene: TRBV10-3; d_gene: -; CDR3aa: CAISEELAHKGTQYF; CDR3nt: TGTGCCATCAGTGAAGAACTAGCTCATAAGGGTACGCAGTATTTT
abundance: -; j_gene: TRBJ1-2; v_gene: TRBV28; d_gene: TRBD1; CDR3aa: CASRLLGTEGYGYTF; CDR3nt: TGTGCCAGCAGACTCCTCGGGACAGAGGGCTATGGCTACACCTTC
abundance: -; j_gene: TRBJ2-1; v_gene: TRBV28; d_gene: -; CDR3aa: CASSFSVSSYNEQFF; CDR3nt: TGTGCCAGCAGTTTTAGCGTAAGCTCCTACAATGAGCAGTTCTTC
abundance: -; j_gene: TRBJ2-2; v_gene: TRBV5-4; d_gene: -; CDR3aa: CASSLRGGGELFF; CDR3nt: TGTGCCAGCAGCTTAAGAGGCGGGGGGGAGCTGTTTTTT
abundance: once; j_gene: TRBJ2-1; v_gene: TRBV15; d_gene: -; CDR3aa: CATSLVGAEQFF; CDR3nt: TGTGCCACCAGCCTCGTTGGGGCCGAGCAGTTCTTC
abundance: -; j_gene: TRBJ1-5; v_gene: TRBV19; d_gene: -; CDR3aa: CASSIRVGSNQPQHF; CDR3nt: TGTGCCAGTAGTATCAGGGTAGGGAGCAATCAGCCCCAGCATTTT
abundance: -; j_gene: TRBJ2-7; v_gene: TRBV5-4; d_gene: TRBD2; CDR3aa: CASRPADLAGGSSEQYF; CDR3nt: TGTGCCAGCAGACCCGCGGATCTAGCGGGAGGGTCCTCCGAGCAGTACTTC
abundance: -; j_gene: TRBJ1-1; v_gene: TRBV5-1; d_gene: TRBD1; CDR3aa: CASSGQGFTEAFF; CDR3nt: TGCGCCAGCAGCGGACAGGGTTTCACTGAAGCTTTCTTT
abundance: -; j_gene: TRBJ1-2; v_gene: TRBV28; d_gene: -; CDR3aa: CASRPRGIIANYGYTF; CDR3nt: TGTGCCAGCAGACCCCGGGGAATCATCGCTAACTATGGCTACACCTTC
abundance: -; j_gene: TRBJ1-2; v_gene: TRBV6-6; d_gene: -; CDR3aa: CASSTQDSVYGYTF; CDR3nt: TGTGCCAGCAGTACCCAGGACAGTGTCTATGGCTACACCTTC
abundance: few; j_gene: TRBJ1-1; v_gene: TRBV7-9; d_gene: TRBD1; CDR3aa: CASSLAQGMNTEAFF; CDR3nt: TGTGCCAGCAGCTTAGCACAGGGGATGAACACTGAAGCTTTCTTT
abundance: -; j_gene: TRBJ2-5; v_gene: TRBV7-2; d_gene: TRBD2; CDR3aa: CASSVAGGIQETQYF; CDR3nt: TGTGCCAGCAGCGTAGCGGGGGGGATCCAAGAGACCCAGTACTTC
abundance: few; j_gene: TRBJ2-3; v_gene: TRBV11-2; d_gene: TRBD2; CDR3aa: CASSSYLSGRTDTQYF; CDR3nt: TGTGCCAGCAGCTCTTATCTTAGCGGGAGGACAGATACGCAGTATTTT
abundance: -; j_gene: TRBJ2-3; v_gene: TRBV9; d_gene: -; CDR3aa: CASSPHKDTQYF; CDR3nt: TGTGCCAGCAGCCCACATAAAGATACGCAGTATTTT
abundance: -; j_gene: TRBJ1-1; v_gene: TRBV7-9; d_gene: -; CDR3aa: CASAGGDTEAFF; CDR3nt: TGTGCCAGCGCCGGGGGGGACACTGAAGCTTTCTTT
abundance: -; j_gene: TRBJ2-1; v_gene: TRBV13; d_gene: TRBD2; CDR3aa: CATQRGTYNEQFF; CDR3nt: TGTGCCACCCAGCGGGGGACCTACAATGAGCAGTTCTTC
abundance: -; j_gene: TRBJ2-7; v_gene: TRBV5-1; d_gene: TRBD1; CDR3aa: CASSSGQGGFYEQYF; CDR3nt: TGCGCCAGCAGCTCGGGACAGGGCGGATTTTACGAGCAGTACTTC
abundance: -; j_gene: TRBJ2-1; v_gene: TRBV7-2; d_gene: -; CDR3aa: CASSLIGGGSEYNEQFF; CDR3nt: TGTGCCAGCAGTCTAATTGGGGGCGGGAGTGAGTACAATGAGCAGTTCTTC
abundance: -; j_gene: TRBJ2-3; v_gene: TRBV5-6; d_gene: -; CDR3aa: CASSLLRDTQYF; CDR3nt: TGTGCCAGCAGCTTGTTGAGAGATACGCAGTATTTT
abundance: -; j_gene: TRBJ2-1; v_gene: TRBV19; d_gene: TRBD2; CDR3aa: CASSIGSPSGSGFEQFF; CDR3nt: TGTGCCAGTAGTATAGGGAGTCCGAGCGGGAGTGGTTTTGAGCAGTTCTTC
abundance: -; j_gene: TRBJ2-5; v_gene: TRBV7-8; d_gene: -; CDR3aa: CASSTTRTRQETQYF; CDR3nt: TGTGCCAGCAGCACTACCAGGACTCGACAAGAGACCCAGTACTTC
abundance: -; j_gene: TRBJ1-5; v_gene: TRBV6-1; d_gene: -; CDR3aa: CASQGLYSNQPQHF; CDR3nt: TGTGCCAGCCAGGGTCTATATAGCAATCAGCCCCAGCATTTT
abundance: -; j_gene: TRBJ2-1; v_gene: TRBV6-5; d_gene: -; CDR3aa: CASSPRGAGEQFF; CDR3nt: TGTGCCAGCAGTCCCCGGGGGGCGGGTGAGCAGTTCTTC
abundance: -; j_gene: TRBJ2-1; v_gene: TRBV5-6; d_gene: TRBD2; CDR3aa: CATLLASGTREQFF; CDR3nt: TGTGCCACCCTTCTCGCTAGCGGCACCCGTGAGCAGTTCTTC
abundance: once; j_gene: TRBJ1-5; v_gene: TRBV2; d_gene: -; CDR3aa: CASIQGPNQPQHF; CDR3nt: TGTGCCAGCATCCAGGGGCCCAATCAGCCCCAGCATTTT
abundance: -; j_gene: TRBJ2-3; v_gene: TRBV29-1; d_gene: -; CDR3aa: CSVEGLNTDTQYF; CDR3nt: TGCAGCGTGGAGGGGCTGAACACAGATACGCAGTATTTT
abundance: -; j_gene: TRBJ2-7; v_gene: TRBV7-3; d_gene: TRBD1; CDR3aa: CASSPGQGAYEQYF; CDR3nt: TGTGCCAGCAGCCCCGGACAGGGGGCATACGAGCAGTACTTC
abundance: once; j_gene: TRBJ2-5; v_gene: TRBV7-9; d_gene: TRBD2; CDR3aa: CASSLLGLAGEGETQYF; CDR3nt: TGTGCCAGCAGCTTACTCGGGCTAGCGGGAGAGGGAGAGACCCAGTACTTC
abundance: -; j_gene: TRBJ1-1; v_gene: TRBV11-2; d_gene: -; CDR3aa: CASSLVQGLNTEAFF; CDR3nt: TGTGCCAGCAGCTTAGTCCAGGGTCTGAACACTGAAGCTTTCTTT
abundance: -; j_gene: TRBJ2-5; v_gene: TRBV4-1; d_gene: TRBD2; CDR3aa: CASSQWEGSQETQYF; CDR3nt: TGCGCCAGCAGCCAATGGGAGGGCAGCCAAGAGACCCAGTACTTC
abundance: -; j_gene: TRBJ1-4; v_gene: TRBV7-3; d_gene: TRBD1; CDR3aa: CASSSGQVGGKLFF; CDR3nt: TGTGCCAGCAGCTCGGGACAGGTTGGCGGAAAACTGTTTTTT
abundance: -; j_gene: TRBJ1-1; v_gene: TRBV6-5; d_gene: -; CDR3aa: CASSHGHGGTEAFF; CDR3nt: TGTGCCAGCAGCCACGGACACGGGGGCACTGAAGCTTTCTTT
abundance: -; j_gene: TRBJ2-1; v_gene: TRBV28; d_gene: -; CDR3aa: CASSLGTTNYNEQFF; CDR3nt: TGTGCCAGCAGCCTGGGGACAACTAACTACAATGAGCAGTTCTTC
abundance: -; j_gene: TRBJ2-5; v_gene: TRBV4-2; d_gene: TRBD2; CDR3aa: CASSQEGTSVKETQYF; CDR3nt: TGTGCCAGCAGCCAAGAAGGGACTAGCGTAAAAGAGACCCAGTACTTC
abundance: -; j_gene: TRBJ2-5; v_gene: TRBV28; d_gene: -; CDR3aa: CASSHRGAGEETQYF; CDR3nt: TGTGCCAGCAGTCACCGGGGGGCGGGAGAAGAGACCCAGTACTTC
abundance: -; j_gene: TRBJ1-1; v_gene: TRBV6-5; d_gene: -; CDR3aa: CASSEQGTEAFF; CDR3nt: TGTGCCAGCAGTGAGCAGGGGACTGAAGCTTTCTTT
abundance: -; j_gene: TRBJ2-7; v_gene: TRBV5-6; d_gene: TRBD2; CDR3aa: CASSLAGSRGGSYEQYF; CDR3nt: TGTGCCAGCAGCTTGGCCGGTTCGCGGGGGGGCTCCTACGAGCAGTACTTC
abundance: -; j_gene: TRBJ1-1; v_gene: TRBV30; d_gene: -; CDR3aa: CAWRTGATEAFF; CDR3nt: TGTGCCTGGAGAACGGGAGCCACTGAAGCTTTCTTT
abundance: -; j_gene: TRBJ2-7; v_gene: TRBV4-1; d_gene: TRBD1; CDR3aa: CASSRYKGAQEQYF; CDR3nt: TGCGCCAGCAGCCGATACAAGGGGGCTCAAGAGCAGTACTTC
abundance: -; j_gene: TRBJ2-3; v_gene: TRBV27; d_gene: TRBD2; CDR3aa: CASSLGEALLAGVLDTQYF; CDR3nt: TGTGCCAGCAGTTTAGGGGAAGCGCTACTAGCGGGAGTGTTGGATACGCAGTATTTT
abundance: -; j_gene: TRBJ2-7; v_gene: TRBV5-4; d_gene: TRBD2; CDR3aa: CASSEASGRYEQYF; CDR3nt: TGTGCCAGCAGCGAGGCTAGCGGGAGGTACGAGCAGTACTTC
abundance: -; j_gene: TRBJ2-3; v_gene: TRBV6-4; d_gene: TRBD2; CDR3aa: CASSPTLAGAVTDTQYF; CDR3nt: TGTGCCAGCAGTCCCACCCTAGCGGGGGCCGTCACAGATACGCAGTATTTT
abundance: -; j_gene: TRBJ1-2; v_gene: TRBV30; d_gene: TRBD1; CDR3aa: CAWDLLTGDYGYTF; CDR3nt: TGTGCCTGGGACCTCCTTACAGGGGACTATGGCTACACCTTC
abundance: -; j_gene: TRBJ2-5; v_gene: TRBV7-9; d_gene: -; CDR3aa: CASSSGASGGETQYF; CDR3nt: TGTGCCAGCAGCTCAGGGGCCTCTGGGGGAGAGACCCAGTACTTC